What follows are 26 T cell receptor beta chains derived from one specimen sequenced in a study of CD8 T cells in Susac syndrome. With random hexamers, reverse transcription was performed on 0.5 to 1 ug of RNA. TCRdb ran MiXCR on the immunoSEQ multiplex PCR reads and lists one entry per CDR3 protein. Of about 100,000 distinct CDR3 sequences in the sample, about 96% were seen once. The sequenced material came from CD8+ T cells from PBMCs. The origin of the receptors is a human donor with Susac syndrome.

The V call is TRBV28, the J call TRBJ2-5, with 12 positions matching TRBD2. The CDR3 has 15 residues. The junction had 1 base not matched to a gene; V was cut back by 2 bases and J by 3 bases. The germline CDR1 and CDR2 sequences are MDHEN and SYDVKM. The CDR3 DNA is TGTGCCAGCAGTTTAAGACTAGCGGGAGAAGAGACCCAGTACTTC. Translated, it gives CASSLRLAGEETQYF.

This rearrangement joins TRBV20-1 to TRBJ2-2, with D perhaps being TRBD1 or TRBD2 (5 bases each). V lost 7 bases and J 3 bases, leaving 9 bases between the germline ends. Germline-derived CDR1 and CDR2 are DFQATT and SNEGSKA (reference sequence). This CDR3 region has 12 residues. CDR3 region: CSGETDTGELFF. Written as DNA, the CDR3 is TGCAGTGGGGAGACAGACACCGGGGAGCTGTTTTTT.

This chain links TRBV3-1 with TRBJ2-2; 10 bases are a match to TRBD1. This CDR3 has 16 amino acids. Germline V gives CDR1 LGHDT, CDR2 YNNKEL (reference sequence). V was clipped by 2 bases and J by 8 bases; unmatched bases: 8. For the CDR3, the DNA is TGTGCCAGCAGCCAATCGGACAGGGGGAGAGAGGGGGAGCTGTTTTTT. It is translated as CASSQSDRGREGELFF.

V and J are TRBV29-1 and TRBJ2-5; 8 bases agree with TRBD2. The germline gives CDR1 SQVTM, CDR2 ANQGSEA. The CDR3 consists of 16 residues. The trim removed 1 base at V and 7 bases at J, leaving 14 bases unmatched. Here the CDR3 DNA reads TGCAGCGTTGAAGGGTCGGCGGGAGGCCCCGCCGGGACCCAGTACTTC. Encoded protein: CSVEGSAGGPAGTQYF.

The chain uses TRBV29-1 and TRBJ2-1; 7 nucleotides align to TRBD1. The V segment lost 7 bases and the J segment 9 bases; nucleotides outside the gene matches: 12. Germline CDR1 SQVTM, CDR2 ANQGSEA. The CDR3 sequence is 13 residues long. The CDR3 loop is CSAESDRATEQFF. The CDR3 DNA reads as TGCAGCGCTGAGTCAGACAGGGCGACTGAGCAGTTCTTC.

DNA for the CDR3: TGCAGTGCCTTAGACAGATCTAATGAAAAACTGTTTTTT. Its protein is CSALDRSNEKLFF. The rearrangement joins TRBV20-1 to TRBJ1-4, with a possible D match to TRBD1 (5 bases). This CDR3 comprises 13 residues. The ends were cut back, 6 bases at V and 3 bases at J, with 11 bases in the middle. The germline V gene has CDR1 DFQATT and CDR2 SNEGSKA (reference sequence).

This chain joins TRBV5-6 and TRBJ1-2; TRBD1 matches 9 bases. From germline, CDR1 is SGHDT and CDR2 YYEEEE. J lost 0 bases, V lost 3 bases, and 6 bases had no gene match. The CDR3 is 16 amino acids. CDR3 residues: CASSSGDRAPNYGYTF. For the CDR3, the DNA is TGTGCCAGCAGCTCAGGGGACAGGGCGCCTAACTATGGCTACACCTTC.

The V call is TRBV24-1, the J call TRBJ2-1; 9 positions match TRBD2. V gave up 4 bases and J gave up 7 bases; unmatched junction bases: 7. Germline CDR1 KGHDR, CDR2 SFDVKD. The CDR3 loop spans 15 amino acids. CDR3 DNA: TGTGCCACCAGTGACACCGGGACTAGCCTTAATGAGCAGTTCTTC. Amino acids: CATSDTGTSLNEQFF.

A single count supports this clonotype. The chain joins TRBV15 to TRBJ2-1, with 13 nucleotides matching TRBD2. The CDR3 extends over 16 amino acids. After removal of 7 bases from V and 3 bases from J, the junction contained 6 bases not matched to a gene. Germline V gene data show CDR1 as LNHNV and CDR2 as YYDKDF (reference sequence). CDR3 in amino acids: CATTTSGRTYYNEQFF. The DNA for the CDR3 is TGTGCCACCACGACTAGCGGGAGGACATACTACAATGAGCAGTTCTTC.

The chain employs TRBV28 and TRBJ1-3; TRBD1 matches at 9 bases. Germline V lookup: CDR1 MDHEN, CDR2 SYDVKM. The V and J ends lost 7 bases and 0 bases, in that order; junction bases with no gene match: 7. The CDR3 is 16 residues long. The DNA for the CDR3 is TGTGCCAGCAATCCCGGGACAGGGAACTCTGGAAACACCATATATTTT. As protein: CASNPGTGNSGNTIYF.

V usage is TRBV10-3 and J usage is TRBJ2-1, with TRBD2 matching over 9 bases. CDR1 and CDR2 from the germline V gene are ENHRY and SYGVKD. This CDR3 contains 14 residues. After removal of 4 bases from V and 7 bases from J, the junction contained 5 bases not matched to a gene. CDR3: CAISAQSGRNEQFF. CDR3 bases: TGTGCCATCAGTGCTCAAAGCGGGAGGAATGAGCAGTTCTTC.

This chain joins TRBV29-1 and TRBJ1-2; TRBD1 matches 7 bases. The CDR3 sequence is 11 residues long. CDR1 and CDR2 from the germline V gene are SQVTM and ANQGSEA. The V gene end was trimmed by 7 bases and the J gene end by 8 bases; junction bases not matched to a gene: 7. The CDR3 sequence: CSGRDRGGYTF. The CDR3 coding sequence is TGCAGCGGACGGGACAGAGGAGGCTACACCTTC.

This chain connects TRBV5-6 to TRBJ2-7, with D possibly matching TRBD2 (5 bases). The germline V gene encodes CDR1 SGHDT and CDR2 YYEEEE. The CDR3 length is 13 residues. Trimming removed 6 bases from V and 3 bases from J, with 13 bases in between. The CDR3 loop reads CASNPIGVYEQYF. DNA of the CDR3: TGTGCCAGCAACCCGATCGGGGTCTACGAGCAGTACTTC.

CDR3 loop: CASSDPTGLPQHF. CDR3 DNA: TGTGCCAGCAGTGACCCCACAGGGCTGCCCCAGCATTTT. The chain joins TRBV2 to TRBJ1-5; possible D gene TRBD1, 6 bases. Between the trimmed V and J ends, which lost 3 bases and 9 bases, there was a span of 12 bases. Germline V lookup: CDR1 SNHLY, CDR2 FYNNEI. The CDR3 is 13 residues long.

The chain recombines TRBV29-1 with TRBJ2-1, with 10 bases lining up with TRBD2. The V segment lost 1 base and the J segment 15 bases; nucleotides outside the gene matches: 6. This CDR3 has 12 residues. CDR1 and CDR2 (germline): SQVTM, ANQGSEA. CDR3 sequence reads: CSVEGLAGVLFF. The CDR3 coding sequence is TGCAGCGTTGAAGGGCTAGCGGGGGTGCTGTTCTTC.

The chain is built from TRBV7-3 and TRBJ2-3, with 11 bases aligning to TRBD2. CDR1 is SGHTA, CDR2 FQGTGA, per germline. The V segment lost 5 bases and the J segment 5 bases; nucleotides outside the gene matches: 9. The CDR3 length is 16 residues. The CDR3 DNA follows: TGTGCCAGCAGCCCCCTGGGACTAGCGGATGTAGATACGCAGTATTTT. Protein product: CASSPLGLADVDTQYF.

The chain couples TRBV6-5 to TRBJ2-5; the D gene is possibly TRBD2 (5 bases). The CDR3 has 12 residues. The germline V gene has CDR1 MNHEY and CDR2 SVGAGI. V lost 6 bases, J lost 4 bases, and 9 bases lay in between. In DNA form, the CDR3 reads TGTGCCAGCAGCCGAACTAGAGAGACCCAGTACTTC. It encodes CASSRTRETQYF.

The chain is built from TRBV20-1 and TRBJ2-7, with 7 bases fitting TRBD1. Per the germline V gene, CDR1 is DFQATT and CDR2 is SNEGSKA (reference sequence). V lost 6 bases and J lost 6; bases outside the gene matches: 14. The CDR3 covers 14 residues. CDR3 in amino acids: CSAPGQARQSEQYF. The CDR3 nucleotides are TGCAGTGCACCTGGACAGGCGAGACAGTCCGAGCAGTACTTC.

This chain connects TRBV7-3 to TRBJ1-5; 8 nucleotides agree with TRBD1. Germline V gene sequence: CDR1 SGHTA, CDR2 FQGTGA. The CDR3 runs to 16 residues. J was trimmed by 1 base and V by 5 bases; bases with no gene match: 7. CDR3 region: CASSPGQGGSNQPQHF. The CDR3 DNA follows: TGTGCCAGCAGCCCAGGACAGGGAGGAAGCAATCAGCCCCAGCATTTT. Combining the CDR3 with reference TRBV7-3 and TRBJ1-5 gives the whole variable domain GAGVSQTPSNKVTEKGKYVELRCDPISGHTALYWYRQSLGQGPEFLIYFQGTGAADDSGLPNDRFFAVRPEGSVSTLKIQRTERGDSAVYLCASSPGQGGSNQPQHFGDGTRLSIL.

This rearrangement joins TRBV5-4 to TRBJ2-5; the D call may be TRBD1 or TRBD2 (6 bases each). Trimming left V 2 bases short and J 3 bases short, with 11 bases between. The CDR3 loop spans 14 amino acids. Germline V CDR1 and CDR2: SGHNT, YYREEE (reference sequence). DNA of the CDR3: TGTGCCAGCAGCTTCTGGGGGGCCGAAGAGACCCAGTACTTC. Translating it yields CASSFWGAEETQYF.

The gene calls are TRBV7-7 and TRBJ1-4; 7 bases align to TRBD1. Germline values: CDR1 SSHAT, CDR2 FNYEAQ (reference sequence). This CDR3 is built from 16 residues. V lost 0 bases to trimming and J lost 7 bases; unmatched junction nucleotides: 8. The CDR3 DNA reads TGTGCCAGCAGCTTAGCATGGACAGGAGCGATTGAAAAACTGTTTTTT. As protein: CASSLAWTGAIEKLFF.

This chain joins TRBV5-4 and TRBJ1-1, with a weak D call TRBD1 (5 bases). Per the germline V gene, CDR1 is SGHNT and CDR2 is YYREEE (reference sequence). The germline V and J ends were trimmed by 5 bases and 4 bases, with 21 bases remaining between them. The length of the CDR3 is 16 residues. The CDR3 is CASREDSGGGSTEAFF. CDR3 bases: TGTGCCAGCAGAGAGGACTCCGGGGGTGGGAGCACTGAAGCTTTCTTT. The complete variable domain, with remaining parts taken from reference TRBV5-4 and TRBJ1-1, reads ETGVTQSPTHLIKTRGQQVTLRCSSQSGHNTVSWYQQALGQGPQFIFQYYREEENGRGNFPPRFSGLQFPNYSSELNVNALELDDSALYLCASREDSGGGSTEAFFGQGTRLTVV.

The V call is TRBV7-9, the J call TRBJ2-7, with no clear D. The V end lost 5 bases, the J end lost 2 bases, and 16 bases lay between the germline ends. From germline, CDR1 is SEHNR and CDR2 FQNEAQ (reference sequence). The CDR3 contains 15 residues. This chain's CDR3 is CASSDDTMATYEQYF. The CDR3 DNA reads as TGTGCCAGCAGCGACGACACAATGGCAACCTACGAGCAGTACTTC.

The table lists this clonotype with a count of one. This chain joins TRBV7-2 and TRBJ2-7; TRBD1 matches at 8 bases. Per the germline V gene, CDR1 is SGHTA and CDR2 is FQGNSA. Germline trimming cut 4 bases from V and 4 bases from J; bases unmatched to any gene: 6. The CDR3 has 14 residues. The CDR3 loop reads CASSSSGGPYEQYF. The DNA of the CDR3 is TGTGCCAGCAGCTCTTCAGGGGGCCCGTACGAGCAGTACTTC.

V is TRBV7-9 and J is TRBJ1-4, with D unresolved. V was trimmed by 6 bases and J by 2 bases, leaving 16 bases between them. From germline, CDR1 is SEHNR and CDR2 FQNEAQ (reference sequence). This CDR3 is 16 amino acids long. The CDR3 DNA is TGTGCCAGCAGTTGGACGCAGGAGGCTACTAATGAAAAACTGTTTTTT. This translates into CASSWTQEATNEKLFF.

In nucleotides, the CDR3 is TGCGCCAGCAGCCAAGTCGGCGGGGAGAACCAAGAGACCCAGTACTTC. It encodes CASSQVGGENQETQYF. This chain connects TRBV4-1 to TRBJ2-5, with D possibly being TRBD2 (6 bases). CDR3 length: 16 residues. The V end was cut by 1 base, the J end by 0 bases, with 12 bases between. Germline V gene data show CDR1 as MGHRA and CDR2 as YSYEKL.